Listed here are 18 T cell receptor beta chains from one sample, sequenced in a study of read filtering for tumor transcriptome and immune sequencing. Molecular barcoded adaptors covering alpha/delta and beta/gamma chains were used on 400 ng RNA. TCRdb reprocessed the reads via MiXCR and lists one record per CDR3 protein. The sample includes 45,000 to 55,000 distinct CDR3 sequences, approximately 12% seen only once; the top ten take roughly 14%. Sample: a population of CD138-negative cells sorted from bone marrow. All receptors come from a donor aged 40 or over with multiple myeloma.

In its sample, this clonotype was seen many times. The rearrangement links TRBV12-3 or TRBV12-4 to TRBJ2-7, with D unresolved. This CDR3 comprises 13 residues. Trimming stripped 1 base from V and 5 bases from J, with 9 bases between. The CDR3 protein is CASSLGGSDEQYF. CDR3 in DNA: TGTGCCAGCAGTTTAGGGGGTTCCGACGAGCAGTACTTC.

This clonotype was recorded a few times. This chain links TRBV5-4 with TRBJ2-1; no definite D call. Trimming left V 0 bases short and J 0 bases short, with 7 bases between. Germline V gene lookup returns CDR1 SGHNT and CDR2 YYREEE (reference sequence). This CDR3 is 15 amino acids long. The CDR3 spells CASSLDGSSYNEQFF. CDR3 DNA sequence: TGTGCCAGCAGCTTGGACGGCAGCTCCTACAATGAGCAGTTCTTC.

The V and J genes are TRBV20-1 and TRBJ2-1; TRBD1 matches at 10 bases. V was pared by 0 bases and J by 5 bases, with 16 bases of the junction left unmatched. Per the germline V gene, CDR1 is DFQATT and CDR2 is SNEGSKA (reference sequence). The CDR3 sequence is 19 residues long. CDR3 region: CSARDRDRGTTPTHNEQFF. The DNA of the CDR3 is TGCAGTGCTAGAGATCGGGACAGGGGAACCACCCCCACCCACAATGAGCAGTTCTTC.

This clonotype was found many times. CDR3 protein: CAWSPGQGNYGYTF. Here the CDR3 DNA reads TGTGCCTGGAGCCCGGGACAGGGAAACTATGGCTACACCTTC. This rearrangement joins TRBV30 to TRBJ1-2, with 9 bases lining up with TRBD1. The ends lost 3 bases at V and 2 bases at J; junction bases unmatched: 4. The CDR3 is 14 amino acids. Germline lookup yields CDR1 GTSNPN and CDR2 SVGIG (reference sequence).

The sample holds many counts of this clonotype. The chain combines TRBV9 with TRBJ2-7; 8 bases are a match to TRBD2. The CDR3 loop spans 14 amino acids. Unmatched junction bases numbered 8, after V lost 2 bases and J lost 7 bases. Germline V gene sequence: CDR1 SGDLS, CDR2 YYNGEE. In nucleotides, the CDR3 is TGTGCCAGCAGCGTCACCAGCGGGAGTGTGGAGCAGTACTTC. It is translated as CASSVTSGSVEQYF.

In its sample, this clonotype was seen many times. In DNA form, the CDR3 reads TGTGCCACCAGCAGACTCAACCGGGACAGACAAGAGACCCAGTACTTC. It encodes CATSRLNRDRQETQYF. V usage is TRBV15 and J usage is TRBJ2-5; TRBD1 matches at 7 bases. Trimming removed 2 bases from V and 2 bases from J; junction bases left unmatched: 8. The length of the CDR3 is 16 residues. Germline CDR1 LNHNV, CDR2 YYDKDF (reference sequence).

In its sample, this clonotype was seen many times. The V gene is TRBV4-1, the J gene TRBJ2-1; 10 bases agree with TRBD2. V dropped 3 bases and J dropped 2; count of bases not matched to a gene: 7. The CDR3 sequence is 17 residues long. Germline V CDR1 and CDR2: MGHRA, YSYEKL. The CDR3 nucleotides are TGCGCCAGCAGCCATGCTTTAGCGGGAGGAACCTACAATGAGCAGTTCTTC. Amino acid sequence: CASSHALAGGTYNEQFF.

The table lists this clonotype with many counts. The chain uses TRBV20-1 and TRBJ2-7; possible D gene TRBD2, 5 bases. The CDR3 length is 13 residues. Germline CDR1 and CDR2: DFQATT and SNEGSKA (reference sequence). With 6 bases removed from V and 1 base from J, the gap between germline ends came to 13 bases. The CDR3 loop reads CSALDGISYEQYF. The CDR3 DNA sequence: TGCAGTGCCCTCGACGGGATTTCCTACGAGCAGTACTTC.

This clonotype was seen repeatedly, ten times or more. V and J are TRBV7-9 and TRBJ2-1; 11 bases fit TRBD2. The V gene end was trimmed by 6 bases and the J gene end by 3 bases; junction bases not matched to a gene: 4. The CDR3 has 15 amino acids. The germline gives CDR1 SEHNR, CDR2 FQNEAQ (reference sequence). The CDR3 is CASSPGTSGYNEQFF. The CDR3 DNA is TGTGCCAGCAGTCCCGGGACTAGCGGCTACAATGAGCAGTTCTTC. Looking up the rest from reference TRBV7-9 and TRBJ2-1 gives the full variable domain: DTGVSQNPRHKITKRGQNVTFRCDPISEHNRLYWYRQTLGQGPEFLTYFQNEAQLEKSRLLSDRFSAERPKGSFSTLEIQRTEQGDSAMYLCASSPGTSGYNEQFFGPGTRLTVL.

At least ten counts were recorded for this clonotype. The chain recombines TRBV2 with TRBJ2-2; D is uncertain. Between the trimmed V and J ends, which lost 6 bases and 7 bases, there was a span of 15 bases. Germline assignment: CDR1 SNHLY and CDR2 FYNNEI. CDR3 length: 14 amino acids. Written as DNA, the CDR3 is TGTGCCAGCAGCGAGAATGGTGATGTCGGGGAGCTGTTTTTT. Translating it yields CASSENGDVGELFF.

This clonotype occurred many times. Here the CDR3 DNA reads TGTGCCAGCAGTTCCCCTCCTGCAGGGGAAGAGACCCAGTACTTC. This sequence encodes CASSSPPAGEETQYF. V gene TRBV12-3 or TRBV12-4 combines with J gene TRBJ2-5, with a tentative D call TRBD1 (6 bases). The length of the CDR3 is 15 residues. V gave up 4 bases and J gave up 3 bases, with 15 bases separating them.

This clonotype has at least ten counts. V is TRBV29-1 and J is TRBJ2-3, with 7 positions matching TRBD1. Per the germline V gene, CDR1 is SQVTM and CDR2 is ANQGSEA. V trimming: 7 bases; J trimming: 1 base; junction bases outside the gene matches: 11. The CDR3 is 15 amino acids. CDR3 in amino acids: CSDGPGQPGTDTQYF. For the CDR3, the DNA is TGCAGCGACGGACCGGGACAGCCAGGCACAGATACGCAGTATTTT.

This clonotype has a handful of counts. A read error may account for a junction end that differs from germline. The V and J genes are TRBV6-5 and TRBJ2-1; TRBD2 agrees at 8 bases. The germline gives CDR1 MNHEY, CDR2 SVGAGI. There are 16 residues in the CDR3. CDR3 bases: TGTGCCTGCAGTTACCCCGGGACTAGCTCCTACAATGAGCAGTTCTTC. Protein: CACSYPGTSSYNEQFF.

This clonotype was counted at least ten times. The CDR3 reads CATPSVTSDETQYF. CDR3 nucleotide sequence: TGTGCCACCCCCTCCGTGACTAGCGATGAGACCCAGTACTTC. V gene TRBV7-9 combines with J gene TRBJ2-5; TRBD2 agrees at 8 bases. CDR3 length: 14 residues. V was clipped by 10 bases and J by 5 bases; unmatched bases: 12. Germline V CDR1 and CDR2: SEHNR, FQNEAQ (reference sequence).

The sample holds many counts of this clonotype. V and J are TRBV7-2 and TRBJ2-5; 12 positions match TRBD2. After removal of 5 bases from V and 4 bases from J, the junction contained 5 bases not matched to a gene. This CDR3 comprises 15 residues. The germline gives CDR1 SGHTA, CDR2 FQGNSA. The CDR3 DNA is TGTGCCAGCAGCCCGACTAGCGGGAGCGCAGAGACCCAGTACTTC. This translates into CASSPTSGSAETQYF.

This clonotype occurred many times. The V gene is TRBV14, the J gene TRBJ1-2; the D is unclear. Trimming shortened V by 4 bases and J by 4 bases, and 16 bases separated the two germline ends. The germline V gene has CDR1 SGHDN and CDR2 FVKESK. The CDR3 contains 15 residues. The CDR3 DNA sequence: TGTGCCAGCAGCCCAGACACAAGCCGGATCTATGGCTACACCTTC. This sequence encodes CASSPDTSRIYGYTF.

This clonotype was detected many times. The genes are TRBV24-1 and TRBJ1-1; D is unclear. Germline CDR1 KGHDR, CDR2 SFDVKD. The V and J ends lost 5 bases and 0 bases respectively, with 6 bases between them. The CDR3 consists of 13 residues. The CDR3 loop is CATSVGMNTEAFF. CDR3 DNA sequence: TGTGCCACCAGTGTGGGGATGAACACTGAAGCTTTCTTT.

This clonotype was seen only a few times. The J gene is TRBJ2-1, the V gene TRBV7-9; 13 bases align to TRBD2. V trimming: 4 bases; J trimming: 14 bases; junction bases outside the gene matches: 8. Germline V lookup: CDR1 SEHNR, CDR2 FQNEAQ (reference sequence). CDR3 length: 14 residues. DNA of the CDR3: TGTGCCAGCAGCTCCCGACTAGCGGGAGGCTACGAGTTCTTC. Translation: CASSSRLAGGYEFF. Filled out from reference TRBV7-9 and TRBJ2-1, the complete variable domain reads DTGVSQNPRHKITKRGQNVTFRCDPISEHNRLYWYRQTLGQGPEFLTYFQNEAQLEKSRLLSDRFSAERPKGSFSTLEIQRTEQGDSAMYLCASSSRLAGGYEFFGPGTRLTVL.